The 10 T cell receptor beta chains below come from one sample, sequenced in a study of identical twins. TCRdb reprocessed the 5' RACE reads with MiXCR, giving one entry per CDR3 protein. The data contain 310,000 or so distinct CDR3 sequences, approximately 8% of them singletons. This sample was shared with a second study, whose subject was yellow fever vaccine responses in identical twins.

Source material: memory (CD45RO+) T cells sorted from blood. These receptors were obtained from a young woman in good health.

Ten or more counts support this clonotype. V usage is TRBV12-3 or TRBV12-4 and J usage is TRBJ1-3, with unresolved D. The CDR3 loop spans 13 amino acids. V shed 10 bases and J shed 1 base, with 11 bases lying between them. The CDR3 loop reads CATSIGSGNTIYF. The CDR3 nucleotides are TGTGCCACCTCCATCGGGTCTGGAAACACCATATATTTT.

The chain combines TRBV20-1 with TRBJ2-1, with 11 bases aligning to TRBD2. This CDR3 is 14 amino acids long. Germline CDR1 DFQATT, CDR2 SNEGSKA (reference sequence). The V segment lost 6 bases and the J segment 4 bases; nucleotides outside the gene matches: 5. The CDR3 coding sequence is TGCAGTGCCAAGGGACTAGCGGCTTACAATGAGCAGTTCTTC. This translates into CSAKGLAAYNEQFF.

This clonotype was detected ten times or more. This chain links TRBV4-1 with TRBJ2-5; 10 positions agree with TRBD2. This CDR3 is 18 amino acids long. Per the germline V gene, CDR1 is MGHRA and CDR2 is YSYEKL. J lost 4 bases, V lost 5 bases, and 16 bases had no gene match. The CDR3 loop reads CASSSPQRGGVLGETQYF. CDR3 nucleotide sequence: TGCGCCAGCAGCTCCCCACAGCGGGGGGGCGTTCTAGGAGAGACCCAGTACTTC.

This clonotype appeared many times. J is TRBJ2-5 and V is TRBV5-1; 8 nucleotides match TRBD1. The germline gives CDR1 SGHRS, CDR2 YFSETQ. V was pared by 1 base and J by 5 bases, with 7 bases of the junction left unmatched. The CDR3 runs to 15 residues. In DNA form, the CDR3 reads TGCGCCAGCAGCTTGTGGACAGGGAGGTCGGAGACCCAGTACTTC. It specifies CASSLWTGRSETQYF.

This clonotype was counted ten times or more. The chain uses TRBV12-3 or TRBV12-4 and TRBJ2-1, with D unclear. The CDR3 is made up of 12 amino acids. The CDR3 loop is CAAGSSYNEQFF. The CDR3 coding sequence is TGTGCGGCCGGAAGCTCCTACAATGAGCAGTTCTTC.

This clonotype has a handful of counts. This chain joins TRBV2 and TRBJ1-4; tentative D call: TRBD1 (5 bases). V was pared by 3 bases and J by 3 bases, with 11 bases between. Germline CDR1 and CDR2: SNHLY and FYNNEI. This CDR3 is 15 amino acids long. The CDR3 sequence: CASSDPGGSNEKLFF. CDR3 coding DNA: TGTGCCAGCAGTGATCCGGGGGGTTCTAATGAAAAACTGTTTTTT.

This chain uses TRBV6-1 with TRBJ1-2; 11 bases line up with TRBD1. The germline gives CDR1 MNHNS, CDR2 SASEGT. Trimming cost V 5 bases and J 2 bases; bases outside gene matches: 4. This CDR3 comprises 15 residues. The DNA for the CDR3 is TGTGCCAGCAGTACGAGGACAGGGGGCAACTATGGCTACACCTTC. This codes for CASSTRTGGNYGYTF.

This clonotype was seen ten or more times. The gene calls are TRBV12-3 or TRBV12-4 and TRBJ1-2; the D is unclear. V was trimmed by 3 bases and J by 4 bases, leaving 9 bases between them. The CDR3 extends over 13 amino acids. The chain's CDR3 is CASSLGQLYGYTF. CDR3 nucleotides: TGTGCCAGCAGTTTGGGCCAGCTCTATGGCTACACCTTC.

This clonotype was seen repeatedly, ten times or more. The CDR3 DNA reads as TGTGCCAGCAGAAGTGAGGGGGCAGAGTACAAAAACATTCAGTACTTC. Residues: CASRSEGAEYKNIQYF. The J gene is TRBJ2-4, the V gene TRBV28; 7 bases agree with TRBD1. Per germline, CDR1 MDHEN and CDR2 SYDVKM. This CDR3 comprises 16 residues. The V gene end was trimmed by 6 bases and the J gene end by 3 bases; junction bases not matched to a gene: 11.

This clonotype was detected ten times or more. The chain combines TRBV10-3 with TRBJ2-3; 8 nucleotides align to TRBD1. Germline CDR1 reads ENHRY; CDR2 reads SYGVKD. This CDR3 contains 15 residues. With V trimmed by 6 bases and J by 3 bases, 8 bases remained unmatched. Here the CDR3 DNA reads TGTGCCATCAGCACCGGGACAGGAGGTACAGATACGCAGTATTTT. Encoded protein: CAISTGTGGTDTQYF.